The 22 T cell receptor beta chains below all came from one sample that was sequenced in a study of cytomegalovirus exposure and HLA in healthy donors. A multiplex PCR was run with 60 Vbeta primers and 13 Jbeta primers. Assay used: immunoSEQ multiplex PCR; TCRdb lists only in-frame clones, some missing. The sample has approximately 210,000 clones; 60% to 80% are singletons. The sequenced sample consisted of PBMCs. These receptors all come from a male donor in good health and CMV-seronegative.

This clone was counted once. The chain is built from TRBV19 and TRBJ1-5; D ambiguous. Germline V gene lookup returns CDR1 LNHDA and CDR2 SQIVND (reference sequence). CDR3 size: 16 residues. Trimming cost V 3 bases and J 5 bases, with 17 bases left between them. CDR3 protein: CASSMTTVGEYQPQHF. The CDR3 coding sequence is TGTGCCAGTAGTATGACTACTGTGGGAGAGTATCAGCCCCAGCATTTT.

The gene calls are TRBV27 and TRBJ2-6; maybe TRBD2 (5 bases). Looked up from germline, CDR1 is MNHEY and CDR2 is SMNVEV (reference sequence). CDR3 length: 19 amino acids. Trimming took 5 bases from V and 0 from J, leaving 20 bases between them. CDR3 in DNA: TGTGCCAGCAGTGACTACGACCGGCAGGACCACTCTGGGGCCAACGTCCTGACTTTC. Protein: CASSDYDRQDHSGANVLTF. Supplemented by reference TRBV27 and TRBJ2-6, the full variable domain reads EAQVTQNPRYLITVTGKKLTVTCSQNMNHEYMSWYRQDPGLGLRQIYYSMNVEVTDKGDVPEGYKVSRKEKRNFPLILESPSPNQTSLYFCASSDYDRQDHSGANVLTFGAGSRLTVL.

This chain joins TRBV19 and TRBJ1-4, with unresolved D. The V gene's germline CDR1 is LNHDA and CDR2 SQIVND (reference sequence). The CDR3 contains 13 residues. With 4 bases removed from V and 6 bases from J, the gap between germline ends came to 9 bases. The CDR3 reads CASSKAEDEKLFF. CDR3 nucleotide sequence: TGTGCCAGTAGTAAAGCAGAGGATGAAAAACTGTTTTTT.

The sample holds a few counts of this clone. This rearrangement joins TRBV9 to TRBJ1-5; the match to TRBD1 covers 9 bases. V trimming: 3 bases; J trimming: 2 bases; junction bases outside the gene matches: 3. Germline values: CDR1 SGDLS, CDR2 YYNGEE. The CDR3 contains 15 residues. The CDR3 spells CASSAGQGGNQPQHF. For the CDR3, the DNA is TGTGCCAGCAGCGCGGGACAGGGTGGCAATCAGCCCCAGCATTTT.

The chain combines TRBV19 with TRBJ1-1; D unresolved. Between the trimmed V and J ends, which lost 6 bases and 3 bases, there was a span of 11 bases. The length of the CDR3 is 13 residues. Germline CDR1 is LNHDA and CDR2 is SQIVND (reference sequence). CDR3 sequence (DNA): TGTGCCAGTAGACAGCTGGAATACACTGAAGCTTTCTTT. Protein sequence: CASRQLEYTEAFF.

The chain is built from TRBV28 and TRBJ1-1; D is possibly TRBD1 (6 bases). From germline, CDR1 is MDHEN and CDR2 SYDVKM. This CDR3 is 13 amino acids long. The germline V and J ends were trimmed by 1 base and 7 bases, with 10 bases remaining between them. Here the CDR3 DNA reads TGTGCCAGCAGTTTATACCAAGGGGGTGAAGCTTTCTTT. Amino acid sequence: CASSLYQGGEAFF.

This chain links TRBV6-6 with TRBJ2-5; D possibly corresponds to TRBD2 (7 bases). The CDR3 is 14 residues long. V lost 2 bases, J lost 1 base, and 8 bases lay in between. CDR1 is MNHNY and CDR2 is SVGAGI in the germline V gene (reference sequence). In DNA, the CDR3 is TGTGCCAGCAGTTACGGGGGGGCCCAAGAGACCCAGTACTTC. It codes for CASSYGGAQETQYF.

The chain links TRBV5-1 to TRBJ1-6, with D hard to call. This CDR3 has 15 residues. The ends were cut back, 0 bases at V and 5 bases at J, with 9 bases in the middle. The germline V gene has CDR1 SGHRS and CDR2 YFSETQ. Here the CDR3 reads CASSLDVSNNSPLHF. CDR3 nucleotides: TGCGCCAGCAGCTTGGATGTCAGTAATAATTCACCCCTCCACTTT.

This rearrangement joins TRBV4-1 to TRBJ2-3, with a possible D match to TRBD2 (6 bases). Germline loops: CDR1 MGHRA, CDR2 YSYEKL. CDR3 length: 16 residues. The V and J ends lost 6 bases and 0 bases respectively, with 16 bases between them. The chain's CDR3 is CASRDAASGSTDTQYF. The CDR3, as DNA: TGCGCCAGCAGGGACGCGGCAAGCGGGAGCACAGATACGCAGTATTTT.

The V and J genes are TRBV19 and TRBJ1-1; tentative D call: TRBD1 (6 bases). The V gene lost 10 bases and the J gene lost 5 bases, with 23 bases spanning the gap. Germline V CDR1 and CDR2: LNHDA, SQIVND (reference sequence). This CDR3 comprises 15 residues. The CDR3: CATRRGGNRRTEAFF. CDR3 nucleotide sequence: TGTGCCACCCGGAGGGGGGGCAATCGGAGGACTGAAGCTTTCTTT.

This clone was seen a few times. Other DNA sequences from this sample encode an identical CDR3 as well. This chain joins TRBV7-2 and TRBJ1-1; D call uncertain. The V end lost 1 base, the J end lost 2 bases, and 5 bases lay between the germline ends. Germline-derived CDR1 and CDR2 are SGHTA and FQGNSA. The CDR3 extends over 13 amino acids. In nucleotides, the CDR3 is TGTGCCAGCAGCTTAGGGGCTAACACTGAAGCTTTCTTT. Amino acid sequence: CASSLGANTEAFF. Full variable domain (rest looked up from reference TRBV7-2 and TRBJ1-1): GAGVSQSPSNKVTEKGKDVELRCDPISGHTALYWYRQSLGQGLEFLIYFQGNSAPDKSGLPSDRFSAERTGGSVSTLTIQRTQQEDSAVYLCASSLGANTEAFFGQGTRLTVV.

V is TRBV2 and J is TRBJ1-6; D remains ambiguous. This CDR3 comprises 14 residues. The germline V gene encodes CDR1 SNHLY and CDR2 FYNNEI. V dropped 5 bases and J dropped 9 bases, with 14 bases sitting between them. The CDR3 region has the DNA TGTGCCAGCAGTCCTCGGCCCGGGGTTTCACCCCTCCACTTT. It translates to CASSPRPGVSPLHF. The full variable domain, with the rest looked up from reference TRBV2 and TRBJ1-6, is EPEVTQTPSHQVTQMGQEVILRCVPISNHLYFYWYRQILGQKVEFLVSFYNNEISEKSEIFDDQFSVERPDGSNFTLKIRSTKLEDSAMYFCASSPRPGVSPLHFGNGTRLTVT.

The chain employs TRBV7-2 and TRBJ2-1, with 9 bases lining up with TRBD2. The CDR3 length is 15 residues. The germline V gene has CDR1 SGHTA and CDR2 FQGNSA. The ends lost 4 bases at V and 3 bases at J; junction bases unmatched: 4. CDR3: CASSSSGAFYNEQFF. CDR3 bases: TGTGCCAGCAGCTCTAGCGGGGCGTTCTACAATGAGCAGTTCTTC.

The chain is built from TRBV9 and TRBJ1-2, with D perhaps TRBD1 (6 bases). This CDR3 contains 14 residues. The V gene lost 4 bases and the J gene lost 0 bases, with 10 bases spanning the gap. Germline V gene sequence: CDR1 SGDLS, CDR2 YYNGEE. CDR3 loop: CASSRQAANYGYTF. The CDR3 DNA follows: TGTGCCAGCAGCCGACAGGCAGCTAACTATGGCTACACCTTC.

This clone is a singleton in its sample. This chain links TRBV18 with TRBJ1-2; a possible D gene is TRBD1 (6 bases). This CDR3 contains 14 residues. V lost 4 bases to trimming and J lost 4 bases, with 13 bases between them. Per the germline V gene, CDR1 is KGHSH and CDR2 is LQKENI. In DNA, the CDR3 is TGTGCCAGCTCACGGGAACAGGGTGGCTATGGCTACACCTTC. It encodes CASSREQGGYGYTF.

The chain carries TRBV7-2 and TRBJ2-7, with 12 nucleotides matching TRBD1. Germline V gene lookup returns CDR1 SGHTA and CDR2 FQGNSA. The CDR3 consists of 17 residues. J was trimmed by 0 bases and V by 6 bases; bases with no gene match: 9. Here the CDR3 reads CASSFLGQGARSYEQYF. As DNA, the CDR3 is TGTGCCAGCAGTTTCTTGGGACAGGGGGCCCGCTCCTACGAGCAGTACTTC.

The chain combines TRBV14 with TRBJ1-4; 8 bases are a match to TRBD1. Per germline, CDR1 SGHDN and CDR2 FVKESK. V shed 0 bases and J 8 bases; nucleotides not matched to a gene: 11. The CDR3 is 17 amino acids. This chain's CDR3 is CASSQDQYWTGREKLFF. CDR3 coding DNA: TGTGCCAGCAGCCAAGATCAGTACTGGACAGGGCGCGAAAAACTGTTTTTT.

The gene calls are TRBV6-1 and TRBJ1-1; no clear D. The CDR3 length is 15 residues. Trimming shortened V by 2 bases and J by 1 base, and 11 bases separated the two germline ends. In germline, CDR1 is MNHNS, CDR2 SASEGT. CDR3 sequence reads: CASSETPAGNTEAFF. The DNA for the CDR3 is TGTGCCAGCAGTGAAACCCCGGCGGGGAACACTGAAGCTTTCTTT.

V usage is TRBV5-4 and J usage is TRBJ2-7, with TRBD1 identical over 9 bases. The CDR3 has 15 amino acids. Losses at the gene ends were 4 bases for V and 2 bases for J; bases not matched to a gene: 7. The germline V gene encodes CDR1 SGHNT and CDR2 YYREEE (reference sequence). CDR3 sequence: CASSGGQGGPYEQYF. The CDR3 region has the DNA TGTGCCAGCAGCGGGGGACAGGGAGGACCCTACGAGCAGTACTTC.

The chain uses TRBV5-6 and TRBJ2-3; TRBD2 is a possible D gene (6 bases). Per the germline V gene, CDR1 is SGHDT and CDR2 is YYEEEE. V was clipped by 0 bases and J by 6 bases, with 17 bases between them. The CDR3 extends over 16 amino acids. CDR3 region: CASSLVFGGLVDTQYF. The CDR3 coding sequence is TGTGCCAGCAGCTTGGTGTTTGGGGGACTTGTGGATACGCAGTATTTT.

This chain joins TRBV19 and TRBJ2-5; 10 bases are shared with TRBD1. J gave up 4 bases and V 3 bases, and 2 bases lay outside the gene matches. Germline V gene lookup returns CDR1 LNHDA and CDR2 SQIVND (reference sequence). This CDR3 is built from 14 residues. CDR3 sequence (DNA): TGTGCCAGTAGTATCCGGGACAGGGGAGAGACCCAGTACTTC. It is translated as CASSIRDRGETQYF.

The chain couples TRBV7-3 to TRBJ1-1; 7 bases are a match to TRBD1. The J segment lost 5 bases and the V segment lost 5 bases, leaving 8 bases of the junction unmatched. Looked up from germline, CDR1 is SGHTA and CDR2 is FQGTGA. CDR3 length equals 14 residues. The CDR3 here is CASSLDRDYTEAFF. The CDR3 DNA reads as TGTGCCAGCAGCCTAGACAGGGATTATACTGAAGCTTTCTTT.